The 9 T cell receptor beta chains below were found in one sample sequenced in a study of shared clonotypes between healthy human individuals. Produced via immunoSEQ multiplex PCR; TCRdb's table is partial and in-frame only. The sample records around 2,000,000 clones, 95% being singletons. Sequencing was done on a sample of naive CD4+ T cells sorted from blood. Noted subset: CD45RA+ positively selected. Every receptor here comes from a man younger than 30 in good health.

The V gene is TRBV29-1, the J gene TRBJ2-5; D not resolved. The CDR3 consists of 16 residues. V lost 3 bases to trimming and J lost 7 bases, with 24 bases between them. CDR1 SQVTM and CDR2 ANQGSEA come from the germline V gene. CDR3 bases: TGCAGCGTTGAGAAGACGGATATAGGAGCCTTGAGGACCCAGTACTTC. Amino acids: CSVEKTDIGALRTQYF.

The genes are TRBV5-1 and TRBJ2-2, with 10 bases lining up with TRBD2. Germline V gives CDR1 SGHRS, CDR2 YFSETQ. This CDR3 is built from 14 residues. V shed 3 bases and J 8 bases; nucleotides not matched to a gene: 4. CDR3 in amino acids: CASSSRTSGGELFF. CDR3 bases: TGCGCCAGCAGCTCCCGGACTAGCGGTGGGGAGCTGTTTTTT.

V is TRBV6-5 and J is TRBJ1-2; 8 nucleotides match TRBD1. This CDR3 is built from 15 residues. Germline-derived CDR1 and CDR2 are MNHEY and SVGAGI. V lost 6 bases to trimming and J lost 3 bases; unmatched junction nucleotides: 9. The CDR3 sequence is CASSRPGQGDYGYTF. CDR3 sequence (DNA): TGTGCCAGCAGCCGCCCCGGACAGGGTGACTATGGCTACACCTTC.

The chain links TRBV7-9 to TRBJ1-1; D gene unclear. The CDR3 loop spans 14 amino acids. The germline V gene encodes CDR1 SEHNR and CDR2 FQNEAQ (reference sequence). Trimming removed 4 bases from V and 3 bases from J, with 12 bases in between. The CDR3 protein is CASSSSGSDTEAFF. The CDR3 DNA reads TGTGCCAGCAGCTCATCGGGGTCCGACACTGAAGCTTTCTTT. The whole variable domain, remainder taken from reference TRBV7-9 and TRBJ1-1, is DTGVSQNPRHKITKRGQNVTFRCDPISEHNRLYWYRQTLGQGPEFLTYFQNEAQLEKSRLLSDRFSAERPKGSFSTLEIQRTEQGDSAMYLCASSSSGSDTEAFFGQGTRLTVV.

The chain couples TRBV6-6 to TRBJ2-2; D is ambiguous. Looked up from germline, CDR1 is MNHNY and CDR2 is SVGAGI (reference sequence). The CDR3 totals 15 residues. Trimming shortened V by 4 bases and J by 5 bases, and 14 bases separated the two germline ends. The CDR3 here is CASSFPGSRTGELFF. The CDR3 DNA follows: TGTGCCAGCAGTTTCCCAGGAAGCCGAACCGGGGAGCTGTTTTTT.

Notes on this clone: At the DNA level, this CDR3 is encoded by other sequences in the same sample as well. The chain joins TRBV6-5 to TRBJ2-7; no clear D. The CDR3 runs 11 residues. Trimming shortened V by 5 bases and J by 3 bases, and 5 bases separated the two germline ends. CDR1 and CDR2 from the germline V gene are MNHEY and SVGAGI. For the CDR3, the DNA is TGTGCCAGCAGTCCCTTCTACGAGCAGTACTTC. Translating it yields CASSPFYEQYF.

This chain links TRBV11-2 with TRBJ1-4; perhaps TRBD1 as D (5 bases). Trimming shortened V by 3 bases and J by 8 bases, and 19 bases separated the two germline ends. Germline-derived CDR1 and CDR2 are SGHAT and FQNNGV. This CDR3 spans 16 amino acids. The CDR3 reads CASSFGYNRFGEKLFF. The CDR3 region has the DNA TGTGCCAGCAGCTTCGGCTATAACAGGTTTGGGGAAAAACTGTTTTTT. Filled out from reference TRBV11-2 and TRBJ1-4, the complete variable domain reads EAGVAQSPRYKIIEKRQSVAFWCNPISGHATLYWYQQILGQGPKLLIQFQNNGVVDDSQLPKDRFSAERLKGVDSTLKIQPAKLEDSAVYLCASSFGYNRFGEKLFFGSGTQLSVL.

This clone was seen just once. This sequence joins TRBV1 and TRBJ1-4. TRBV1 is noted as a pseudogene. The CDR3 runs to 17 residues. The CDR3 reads CTSSQGSTEQNNEKLFF. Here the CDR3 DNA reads TGCACCAGCAGCCAAGGGTCGACGGAGCAAAACAATGAAAAACTGTTTTTT.

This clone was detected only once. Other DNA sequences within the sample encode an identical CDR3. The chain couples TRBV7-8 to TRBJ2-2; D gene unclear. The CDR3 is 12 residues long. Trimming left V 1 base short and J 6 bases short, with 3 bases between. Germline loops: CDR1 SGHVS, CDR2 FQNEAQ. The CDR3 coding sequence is TGTGCCAGCAGCTTAGTTTCCGGGGAGCTGTTTTTT. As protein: CASSLVSGELFF.